This TCR beta chain was found in a study of CD8 T cells in Susac syndrome. Study-wide results and caveats: Only a relatively small number of individuals were included in the TCR sequencing and HLA analysis.

Trimming cost V 2 bases and J 3 bases, with 5 bases left between them. Germline V lookup: CDR1 KGHDR, CDR2 SFDVKD. The length of the CDR3 is 13 residues. CD8+ and CD4+ blood T cells underwent TCR beta sequencing. It was negative isolation that provided the CD8+ and CD4+ T cells, whereas TEMRA cells were enriched by FACS. A word on this clonotype: The antigen is unknown.

0.5 to 1 ug RNA was reverse transcribed with random hexamers. Multiplex immunoSEQ PCR targeted 54 Vbeta and 13 Jbeta TCR beta segments. TCRdb reprocessed the immunoSEQ multiplex PCR reads with MiXCR, giving one entry per CDR3 protein. The sample consists of more than 55,000 distinct CDR3 sequences, around 96% of them appearing once. The TCR was taken from a human donor with multiple sclerosis. V gene TRBV24-1 combines with J gene TRBJ2-3, with a weak D call TRBD2 (5 bases). The sample consisted of CD4+ T cells from PBMCs. This chain's CDR3 is CATSDSGTDTQYF. The CDR3 DNA sequence: TGTGCCACCAGTGATTCGGGGACAGATACGCAGTATTTT.